This T cell receptor beta chain was profiled in a study of shared clonotypes between healthy human individuals (dated by TCRdb to between 2020 and 2021). Study-wide context: The cohort comprised a couple of women and three men aged 18 to 49 years. The study deeply sequenced blood TCR repertoires of several healthy adults to estimate repertoire size and the extent of clonotype sharing between individuals. To increase sequencing depth and limit assay-specific biases, different laboratories used diverse techniques to prepare libraries and sequence TCR repertoires. For each donor, CD4 naive and CD4 memory were each given three plates, CD8 naive was given two plates, and CD8 memory was given one plate. Leukapheresis yielded between about 0.94 and 8.9 billion PBMCs per donor. Here is what the overall study found, with its caveats: Because the study included only a small number of donors, the genetic and exposure-history diversity represented was limited. Even with the large sequencing depth, rarefaction of the sorted-subset datasets indicated that sequencing was incomplete. Sampling was restricted to blood, and TCR repertoires in tissues likely differ from the TCR repertoires found in blood. Compared with non-shared clonotypes, the clonotypes found in all four sorted-subset donors had higher generation probabilities. Based on pairwise subsampling, the degree of clonotype sharing among donors was expected to be affected by sequencing depth. Naive subsets generally had larger estimated clonotype richness than memory subsets. Across a handful of donors, roughly 5.1% of naive CD4, more than 3% of naive CD8, about 2.3% of memory CD4, and over 0.35% of memory CD8 clonotypes were shared.

The donors were healthy, HIV-negative adults with no recently reported acute infections or vaccinations. Every donor was a Caucasian adult residing in Nashville, Tennessee, USA. CD4+ T cells were enriched by magnetic negative selection; naive cells were then positively selected on CD45RA, and the negative fraction formed the memory subset. After blood collection by leukapheresis, PBMCs were isolated using Ficoll-Histopaque density gradient centrifugation and then cryopreserved in the vapor phase of liquid nitrogen. Analytical flow cytometry was used to check the purity and quantity of every magnetically sorted T cell population. From each sorted fraction, genomic DNA was isolated and quantified by UV absorbance on a Nanodrop 2000c. As for this clone: The target of this receptor is not known. Base qualities are not at hand, and no much larger clone is one base apart.

TCR CDR3 regions were amplified from genomic DNA by multiplex PCR using the deep immunoSEQ assay. For each cell subset, the extracted genomic DNA was distributed evenly across all wells of several immunoSEQ 96-well plates, and each plate served as one replicate. Each replicate PCR for sorted subsets received about 0.2 ug genomic DNA, equal to some 32,000 T cell genomes. The purified libraries were quantified using a Qubit 3.0 fluorometer, sized with a Bioanalyzer 2100, and then quantified again using the KAPA Library Quantification kit. Every immunoSEQ 96-well plate was sequenced on a dedicated single-read 150-cycle Illumina NextSeq 550 flow cell. The study's processing was this. Because only junctional sequences without quality scores were contained in the immunoSEQ output, filtering matching that applied to full-length reads could not be performed. To assign V/J genes and CDR3, sequences were annotated against IMGT germline references using PyIR, a Python wrapper for IgBLAST v1.9. Reads with weak V/J assignments (E-value above 1e-6), missing CDR3, stop codons, out-of-frame junctions, or ambiguous translated residues were removed. V3J clonotypes were defined by identical inferred V gene, J gene, and CDR3 amino acid sequence. Percentage overlap between repertoires was computed as shared unique clonotypes divided by the size of the smaller repertoire. Repertoire richness was assessed with RTK rarefaction, the Chao1 estimator, and Recon v2.1 estimates of unobserved clonotypes. OLGA was used to compute generation probabilities for all TCRbeta clonotypes that the gDNA method yielded from a handful of donors. Held by TCRdb, this immuneACCESS table contains in-frame sequences only and omits some clones. Under half of the omission traces to an unresolved V gene where checked; the cause of the rest is unknown. Clonal size and the V and J genes are those of that table, whereas D and trimming came from the DNA. Present in this sample are 950,000 to 1,300,000 clones, about three quarters of which were seen just once. In total, the top ten clones hold 1.4% to 1.5% of the sample.

The CDR1 and CDR2 encoded by the germline V gene (reference sequence) are LNHNV and YYDKDF. A distance of 24 bases separates the germline ends of V and J, which lose 5 bases and 10 bases respectively. The CDR3 runs 16 amino acids, cysteine and phenylalanine included. Of the read, only the CDR3 DNA is kept; its 48 bases are in frame from base 1. This TCR came from a man aged 18 to 29 in good health. The sequenced sample consisted of memory CD4+ T cells sorted from blood. The sample's cell subset or site label is to be understood as: CD45RA-negative fraction. The rearranged chain carries TRBV15 and TRBJ1-5, with no confident D gene call. The CDR3 protein: CATSPTGIATKVPQHF. Here is the DNA: TGTGCCACCAGCCCTACGGGGATTGCTACAAAGGTTCCCCAGCATTTT.